This entry lists 20 T cell receptor beta chains sequenced from one sample in a study of blood T cells in healthy people across ages. Combining a sample-barcoded 5' primer with a J-beta primer mix, a second PCR ran for roughly 6 to 12 cycles. Each CDR3 protein is one row after TCRdb ran MiXCR on the 5' RACE reads. The sample includes over 300,000 distinct CDR3 sequences, approximately 47% of them seen just once. The specimen was blood. These receptors were taken from a man between 60 and 75 years old in good health.

The CDR3 protein is CASSLSPAGLGSGANVLTF. The CDR3, as DNA: TGTGCCAGCAGCCTATCCCCGGCGGGATTGGGCTCTGGGGCCAACGTCCTGACTTTC. The V and J genes are TRBV7-2 and TRBJ2-6; TRBD2 is a possible D gene (6 bases). The CDR3 length is 19 residues. Trimming stripped 5 bases from V and 0 bases from J, with 20 bases between. CDR1 is SGHTA, CDR2 FQGNSA, per germline.

Here the CDR3 DNA reads TGTGCCAGCAGTGGCAGGGGCGGGGGGACCTACAATGAGCAGTACTTC. This encodes CASSGRGGGTYNEQYF. V and J are TRBV2 and TRBJ2-4; 8 nucleotides agree with TRBD2. There are 16 residues in the CDR3. CDR1 and CDR2 from the germline V gene are SNHLY and FYNNEI. V lost 4 bases and J lost 13; bases outside the gene matches: 18.

The CDR3 DNA reads as TGTGCCAGCAGTTTAAGGGGGGGCGGCGAGCAGTACTTC. It is translated as CASSLRGGGEQYF. The chain joins TRBV12-3 or TRBV12-4 to TRBJ2-5, with D possibly TRBD2 on 7 matching bases. The J call may be faulty, since TRBJ2-7 better matches the DNA end. CDR3 length equals 13 residues.

This clonotype has just a few counts. The rearrangement joins TRBV20-1 to TRBJ2-5, with 9 bases fitting TRBD2. This CDR3 has 15 amino acids. Germline V CDR1 and CDR2: DFQATT, SNEGSKA (reference sequence). V lost 1 base and J lost 0; bases outside the gene matches: 3. The CDR3 reads CSARVAGDYQETQYF. DNA of the CDR3: TGCAGTGCTAGAGTAGCGGGGGACTACCAAGAGACCCAGTACTTC.

The chain recombines TRBV7-2 with TRBJ2-7; 10 bases are a match to TRBD1. This CDR3 is 15 amino acids long. Per the germline V gene, CDR1 is SGHTA and CDR2 is FQGNSA. V lost 1 base, J lost 6 bases, and 6 bases stayed unmatched. CDR3 protein: CASSLGGQGQREQYF. DNA of the CDR3: TGTGCCAGCAGCTTAGGGGGACAGGGGCAGCGCGAGCAGTACTTC.

J is TRBJ2-5 and V is TRBV5-1; 12 bases are a match to TRBD1. The germline V gene encodes CDR1 SGHRS and CDR2 YFSETQ. This CDR3 spans 16 amino acids. J gave up 4 bases and V 4 bases, and 8 bases lay outside the gene matches. CDR3 bases: TGCGCCAGCAGCACTTCCGGGACAGGGGGCATAGAGACCCAGTACTTC. It is translated as CASSTSGTGGIETQYF.

This clonotype was seen a few times. This chain connects TRBV24-1 to TRBJ2-1; 12 bases are shared with TRBD1. The CDR3 loop spans 15 amino acids. CDR1 is KGHDR and CDR2 is SFDVKD in the germline V gene. Unmatched junction bases numbered 6, after V lost 5 bases and J lost 8 bases. Written as DNA, the CDR3 is TGTGCCACCAGTGTCGGGGGACAGGGGGCGGATGAGCAGTTCTTC. This translates into CATSVGGQGADEQFF.

The chain is built from TRBV2 and TRBJ1-2; perhaps TRBD1 as D (5 bases). CDR3 length: 12 residues. Trimming removed 6 bases from V and 8 bases from J, with 13 bases in between. CDR1 and CDR2 (germline): SNHLY, FYNNEI. CDR3 DNA sequence: TGTGCCAGCAGAGGGGACCGAGGGGGCTACACCTTC. It specifies CASRGDRGGYTF. Together with reference TRBV2 and TRBJ1-2, the CDR3 gives the full variable domain: EPEVTQTPSHQVTQMGQEVILRCVPISNHLYFYWYRQILGQKVEFLVSFYNNEISEKSEIFDDQFSVERPDGSNFTLKIRSTKLEDSAMYFCASRGDRGGYTFGSGTRLTVV.

The chain carries TRBV29-1 and TRBJ2-7, with 9 bases aligning to TRBD1. V was pared by 4 bases and J by 2 bases, with 3 bases of the junction left unmatched. The CDR3 extends over 13 amino acids. Germline V gives CDR1 SQVTM, CDR2 ANQGSEA. In DNA form, the CDR3 reads TGCAGCGTTGGGGACAGGGAGCCCTACGAGCAGTACTTC. Its translation: CSVGDREPYEQYF.

This sequence joins TRBV7-9 and TRBJ1-5, with TRBD1 identical over 8 bases. The germline gives CDR1 SEHNR, CDR2 FQNEAQ (reference sequence). Germline trimming cut 6 bases from V and 1 base from J; bases unmatched to any gene: 8. This CDR3 has 16 residues. CDR3 in DNA: TGTGCCAGCAGACCCTCAGGGGGCGGGAGCAATCAGCCCCAGCATTTT. Protein sequence: CASRPSGGGSNQPQHF.

The chain couples TRBV3-1 to TRBJ2-1, with D hard to call. The last part of the DNA fits TRBJ2-7 better; the J call may be wrong. The CDR3 is made up of 13 amino acids. Per the germline V gene, CDR1 is LGHDT and CDR2 is YNNKEL (reference sequence). The CDR3 is CARKLPSYNEQYF. The CDR3 DNA reads TGTGCCAGAAAACTGCCCTCCTACAATGAGCAGTACTTC.

V gene TRBV2 combines with J gene TRBJ2-4; TRBD1 aligns across 8 bases. The CDR3 has 14 amino acids. Trimming at V came to 6 bases and at J to 5 bases, leaving 6 bases not matched to a gene. Germline V lookup: CDR1 SNHLY, CDR2 FYNNEI. CDR3 loop: CASRSGTGENIQYF. The CDR3 DNA follows: TGTGCCAGCAGATCCGGGACAGGAGAAAACATTCAGTACTTC.

This clonotype was detected many times. A clone one base away is much larger, so this may be a read error. The chain combines TRBV20-1 with TRBJ2-5, with 7 bases that match TRBD2. Trimming cost V 0 bases and J 11 bases; bases outside gene matches: 15. Germline V CDR1 and CDR2: DFQATT, SNEGSKA (reference sequence). This CDR3 has 15 amino acids. Written as DNA, the CDR3 is TGCAGTGCTAGAGATCGGGGCGGGAGAATGAATGAGCAGTACTTC. Translated, it gives CSARDRGGRMNEQYF.

The chain employs TRBV27 and TRBJ2-4; no reliable D call. The end of the DNA fits TRBJ2-7 better, so the J call may be wrong. The CDR3 consists of 13 residues. Germline CDR1 is MNHEY and CDR2 is SMNVEV (reference sequence). CDR3 residues: CASSVLPNYEQYF. Here the CDR3 DNA reads TGTGCCAGCAGTGTACTCCCTAACTACGAGCAGTACTTC.

The rearrangement uses TRBV28 and TRBJ2-5; possibly TRBD2 for D (5 bases). Trimming took 3 bases from V and 2 from J, leaving 13 bases between them. Germline-derived CDR1 and CDR2 are MDHEN and SYDVKM. The CDR3 is made up of 15 amino acids. CDR3 protein: CASSFRGMQQETQYF. CDR3 in DNA: TGTGCCAGCAGTTTTCGGGGAATGCAGCAAGAGACCCAGTACTTC.

The V and J genes are TRBV7-3 and TRBJ1-6; weak D call: TRBD1 (5 bases). Looked up from germline, CDR1 is SGHTA and CDR2 is FQGTGA. CDR3 size: 16 residues. V lost 4 bases and J lost 10, with 20 bases in between. CDR3 residues: CASSSPPEQEESPLHF. CDR3 sequence (DNA): TGTGCCAGCAGCTCGCCGCCTGAACAGGAGGAGTCACCCCTCCACTTT.

This chain uses TRBV12-3 or TRBV12-4 with TRBJ2-2; 7 nucleotides match TRBD1. V shed 8 bases, J shed 1 base, and the junction held 7 bases outside the gene matches. This CDR3 region has 15 residues. DNA for the CDR3: TGTGCCAGCGGCCTAGGGGGCCTGAACACCGGGGAGCTGTTTTTT. The encoded protein is CASGLGGLNTGELFF.

In its sample, this clonotype was seen a few times. This chain uses TRBV4-3 with TRBJ2-7, with TRBD1 identical over 9 bases. CDR1 and CDR2 from the germline V gene are LGHNA and YSLEER. This CDR3 is 18 amino acids long. J was trimmed by 0 bases and V by 0 bases; bases with no gene match: 9. The DNA of the CDR3 is TGCGCCAGCAGCCAAGATTCCACAGGGGGCCGGTTCTCCTACGAGCAGTACTTC. Protein product: CASSQDSTGGRFSYEQYF.

This sequence joins TRBV27 and TRBJ2-1; 9 positions match TRBD2. This CDR3 has 16 residues. With 3 bases clipped from V and 8 bases from J, the junction kept 11 bases outside the gene matches. Germline V CDR1 and CDR2: MNHEY, SMNVEV (reference sequence). The CDR3 region has the DNA TGTGCCAGCAGTTTCTTTAGCGGGAGAACTGGGCATGAGCAGTTCTTC. Translation gives CASSFFSGRTGHEQFF.

CDR3: CAISAGSGANVLTF. CDR3 bases: TGTGCCATCAGTGCCGGGTCCGGGGCCAACGTCCTGACTTTC. The gene calls are TRBV10-3 and TRBJ2-6; the D is unclear. The CDR3 has 14 residues. Trimming removed 4 bases from V and 4 bases from J, with 8 bases in between. CDR1 and CDR2 (germline): ENHRY, SYGVKD.